The source of this T cell receptor (beta chain) is a study of shared clonotypes between healthy human individuals. Study-wide findings and caveats: Researchers sampled only blood; tissue repertoires likely differ.

The table came from immunoSEQ multiplex PCR; TCRdb's copy has only in-frame clones and leaves some out. The sample includes about 1.5 million clones, approximately 98% of them seen just once. The CDR3 extends over 15 amino acids. The V end was cut by 2 bases, the J end by 3 bases, with 14 bases between. Looked up from germline, CDR1 is KGHSH and CDR2 is LQKENI. Only a few counts were recorded for this clone. What it recognizes is unknown. This rearrangement joins TRBV18 to TRBJ2-7; possible D gene TRBD2, 5 bases. Sequenced sample: naive CD4+ T cells sorted from blood. Subset meaning: CD45RA+ positively selected. The receptor was derived from a man aged 30-40 years in good health. Here the CDR3 reads CASSPRQAGDYEQYF. In DNA form, the CDR3 reads TGTGCCAGCTCACCAAGGCAGGCCGGGGACTACGAGCAGTACTTC.